A single T cell receptor beta chain is shown here with its context. Whole blood without T cell sorting served as the source of isolated total RNA. The CDR3 consists of 16 residues. Germline assignment: CDR1 SGHRS and CDR2 YFSETQ. The data derive from a study of monozygotic twins with inflammatory bowel disease. An amount of 3500 ng of total RNA was used for each TCR library. UMIs that had a 6-nucleotide sample barcode were put in using template switching. TCRdb re-called the 5' RACE reads, yielding one record per CDR3 amino acid sequence without DNA. The table lists 350,000 to 550,000 distinct CDR3 sequences, with roughly 2.2% in the top ten.

This TCR derives from a human donor with ulcerative colitis or Crohn's disease, or a healthy co-twin of an affected twin (not recorded which). The chain combines TRBV5-1 with TRBJ2-7. Sequenced input: blood. The CDR3 reads CASSLMVRGAAYEQYF.